Listed below are T cell receptor beta chains from one sample, sequenced in a study of T-cell reconstitution after alpha-beta-depleted transplantation in children. TCRdb recomputed calls from the PCR reads with MiXCR, one row per CDR3 protein. This sample carries around 25,000 distinct CDR3 sequences, roughly a sixth of them seen once, and the ten largest clones take roughly 37%. Source: PBMCs, mostly from graft donor cells, taken 60 days after TCRalphabeta/CD19-depleted stem cell transplant. These receptors all stem from a male patient between 2 and 10 years old who had a stem cell transplant for acute lymphoblastic leukemia, so the T cells may come from the graft donor. Both conserved end residues are trimmed from each CDR3. The order of the fields is V gene, CDR3 protein.

V: TRBV4-2
CDR3: ASSQLPTGLSGNTIY

V: TRBV29-1
CDR3: SVQGQGDTEAF

V: TRBV6-5
CDR3: ASSYGLAGQYQETQY

V: TRBV5-6
CDR3: ASSLEAWGRGYT

V: TRBV5-1
CDR3: ASRPEGTGEQF

V: TRBV6-2/TRBV6-3
CDR3: ASRVLNQPQH

V: TRBV20-1
CDR3: SARGARGNAEAF

V: TRBV18
CDR3: ASSFNTNTGELF

V: TRBV28
CDR3: ASSLIGPRGDQPQH

V: TRBV12-3/TRBV12-4
CDR3: ASSFGGPGQF

V: TRBV7-8
CDR3: ASSLELGGSYEQY

V: TRBV6-1
CDR3: ASSVSGTEETQY

V: TRBV20-1
CDR3: SARDASGGTGELF

V: TRBV7-9
CDR3: ASGDRVRQY

V: TRBV7-8
CDR3: ASSHQGGGSQETQY

V: TRBV5-1
CDR3: ASRFTGNSYEQY

V: TRBV11-2
CDR3: ASSPRRTDTQY

V: TRBV20-1
CDR3: SANSGLVGETQY

V: TRBV5-1
CDR3: ASSVVGGVSNEQF

V: TRBV20-1
CDR3: SAREVPRAF

V: TRBV27
CDR3: ASSAREGRAF

V: TRBV20-1
CDR3: SAAGTSEAYEQY

V: TRBV20-1
CDR3: SARDWGMAEAF

V: TRBV28
CDR3: ASSEGRTYSPLH

V: TRBV7-9
CDR3: ASSLVQDTQY

V: TRBV5-5
CDR3: ASQTDLNEKLF